This TCR beta chain was documented in a study of response to subunit inactivated influenza vaccine. Overall study findings and caveats: Every seasonal influenza vaccination brings in few new T cells, the authors suggested.

Germline CDR1 SGHTA, CDR2 FQGNSA. Trimming shortened V by 5 bases and J by 7 bases, and 15 bases separated the two germline ends. The CDR3 extends over 13 amino acids. TCRdb recomputed calls from the RT-PCR reads with MiXCR, one row per CDR3 protein. The sample records 500,000 to 600,000 distinct CDR3 sequences, 13% being singletons. The table lists this clonotype with many counts. The antigen is unknown. The sample in question was PBMCs from blood, obtained about 40 days after vaccination. The clonotype comes from a man aged 45-65 years who received an inactivated influenza vaccine. The chain joins TRBV7-2 to TRBJ2-7; D is unresolved. The CDR3: CASSPGRAGEQYF. DNA of the CDR3: TGTGCCAGCAGCCCCGGTAGGGCAGGAGAGCAGTACTTC.